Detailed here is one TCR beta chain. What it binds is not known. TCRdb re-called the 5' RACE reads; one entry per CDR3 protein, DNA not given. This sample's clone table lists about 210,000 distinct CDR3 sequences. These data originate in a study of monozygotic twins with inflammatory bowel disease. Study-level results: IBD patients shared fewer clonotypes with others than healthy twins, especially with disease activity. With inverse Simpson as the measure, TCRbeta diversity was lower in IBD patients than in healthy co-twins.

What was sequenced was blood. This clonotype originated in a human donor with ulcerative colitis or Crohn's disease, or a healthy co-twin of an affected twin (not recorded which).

This chain's CDR3 is CASRVRTLNDYEQYF. V is TRBV6-1 and J is TRBJ2-7; TCRdb's D gene call, TRBD1, goes unchecked for lack of DNA. CDR3 size: 15 residues. Germline V CDR1 and CDR2: MNHNS, SASEGT.